A selection of T cell receptor beta chains follows, all from one sample in a study of blood T cell repertoires in COVID-19. Clones were sequenced by immunoSEQ multiplex PCR, and TCRdb holds only the in-frame ones, with some missing. Of about 250,000 clones listed, 86% are singletons. Sequenced sample: PBMCs or T cells enriched from blood (not recorded which). The source of these receptors is a man younger than 30 who had recovered from COVID-19. CDR3s include the opening cysteine and the closing phenylalanine or tryptophan. The order of the fields is J gene, clone size, D gene, V gene, CDR3 protein, CDR3 DNA. The D gene is left open where the match is weak. Rows give clone size only sometimes, using once, few, many, or a class for an expanded clone.

>TRBJ2-1|-|TRBD2|TRBV28
CASSYSHSGRQPGNEQFF
TGTGCCAGCAGTTACTCCCATAGCGGGAGGCAGCCGGGCAATGAGCAGTTCTTC
>TRBJ1-5|-|-|TRBV15
CATSRDRQGGNQPQHF
TGTGCCACCAGCAGAGATAGGCAGGGTGGCAATCAGCCCCAGCATTTT
>TRBJ2-5|-|TRBD2|TRBV11-2
CASSARLAGGSQETQYF
TGTGCCAGCAGCGCCAGACTAGCGGGGGGATCTCAAGAGACCCAGTACTTC
>TRBJ2-7|-|-|TRBV29-1
CSVVGGEGYEQYF
TGCAGCGTTGTAGGGGGAGAGGGCTACGAGCAGTACTTC
>TRBJ2-1|-|-|TRBV18
CASSPPVWDTYYNEQFF
TGTGCCAGCTCACCACCGGTTTGGGACACCTACTACAATGAGCAGTTCTTC
>TRBJ2-3|-|-|TRBV7-6
CASSLGGRLDTQYF
TGTGCCAGCAGCTTAGGTGGCAGGCTCGATACGCAGTATTTT
>TRBJ2-2|-|TRBD2|TRBV12-5
CASGGTSGRPGELFF
TGTGCTAGTGGGGGGACTAGCGGTCGTCCCGGGGAGCTGTTTTTT
>TRBJ2-7|once|-|TRBV13
CASSPGRGSHEQYF
TGTGCCAGCAGCCCGGGGAGGGGGTCTCACGAGCAGTACTTC
>TRBJ2-1|-|TRBD2|TRBV5-1
CASSLTAGGYNEQFF
TGCGCCAGCAGCTTGACAGCGGGGGGGTACAATGAGCAGTTCTTC
>TRBJ2-5|few|TRBD1|TRBV16
CASSHNDRGRGQETQYF
TGTGCCAGCAGCCACAATGACAGGGGAAGGGGCCAAGAGACCCAGTACTTC
>TRBJ2-6|-|TRBD1|TRBV10-2
CATPGQSSGANVLTF
TGCGCCACCCCGGGACAGAGCTCTGGGGCCAACGTCCTGACTTTC
>TRBJ1-5|-|-|TRBV18
CASSPLRGQPQHF
TGTGCCAGCTCACCTCTCAGGGGCCAGCCCCAGCATTTT
>TRBJ2-7|-|TRBD1|TRBV28
CASSLTGGRAYEQYF
TGTGCCAGCAGTCTGACAGGGGGTCGAGCCTACGAGCAGTACTTC
>TRBJ2-5|few|-|TRBV7-8
CASTPAGQETQYF
TGTGCCAGCACCCCGGCAGGGCAAGAGACCCAGTACTTC
>TRBJ2-3|-|TRBD2|TRBV14
CASSRTSGRDTDTQYF
TGTGCCAGCAGCCGGACTAGCGGGAGAGACACAGATACGCAGTATTTT
>TRBJ2-1|-|TRBD2|TRBV11-2
CASSLVAGTPENEQFF
TGTGCCAGCAGCTTAGTAGCGGGGACTCCTGAAAATGAGCAGTTCTTC
>TRBJ1-2|-|TRBD1|TRBV5-1
CASRQGNYGYTF
TGCGCCAGCAGACAGGGGAACTATGGCTACACCTTC
>TRBJ1-1|many|-|TRBV6-1
CASSEKDGENEAFF
TGTGCCAGCAGTGAAAAGGACGGGGAGAATGAAGCTTTCTTT